The 32 T cell receptor beta chains below were found in one sample sequenced in a study of T cell responses to AZD1222 COVID-19 vaccine. Measured with immunoSEQ multiplex PCR; TCRdb has only the in-frame clones, and not every one. The table includes about 140,000 clones, around 90% detected once. The input for sequencing was peripheral blood, taken on day 0 of AZD1222 vaccination. The receptors come from an adult in good health.

This chain joins TRBV6-5 and TRBJ1-4; D is uncertain. V dropped 4 bases and J dropped 12 bases, with 21 bases sitting between them. CDR1 is MNHEY, CDR2 SVGAGI, per germline. This CDR3 spans 15 amino acids. CDR3 nucleotide sequence: TGTGCCAGCAGTTGTCTCAAGGTTGGAGAGGAAGAACTGTTTTTT. It translates to CASSCLKVGEEELFF.

The chain links TRBV11-3 to TRBJ2-1, with D perhaps matching TRBD1 (6 bases). V was cut by 6 bases and J by 8 bases, with 11 bases left in between. The CDR3 has 12 amino acids. The V gene's germline CDR1 is SGHNT and CDR2 YENEEA. CDR3 sequence reads: CASSAGDDEQFF. The CDR3 bases are TGTGCCAGCAGTGCAGGGGACGATGAGCAGTTCTTC.

The chain employs TRBV19 and TRBJ1-5, with D possibly TRBD1 on 5 matching bases. Germline-derived CDR1 and CDR2 are LNHDA and SQIVND (reference sequence). The CDR3 is 18 amino acids. Trimming cost V 5 bases and J 4 bases, with 24 bases left between them. This CDR3 reads CASSPWPVRGIGNQPQHF. CDR3 sequence (DNA): TGTGCCAGTAGTCCCTGGCCCGTGAGGGGAATAGGGAATCAGCCCCAGCATTTT. Filled out from reference TRBV19 and TRBJ1-5, the complete variable domain reads DGGITQSPKYLFRKEGQNVTLSCEQNLNHDAMYWYRQDPGQGLRLIYYSQIVNDFQKGDIAEGYSVSREKKESFPLTVTSAQKNPTAFYLCASSPWPVRGIGNQPQHFGDGTRLSIL.

The chain employs TRBV3-1 (or the pseudogene TRBV3-2) and TRBJ1-2; 9 bases are a match to TRBD1. The junction had 19 bases not matched to a gene; V was cut back by 1 base and J by 4 bases. Germline V gives CDR1 LGHDT, CDR2 YNNKEL (reference sequence). There are 20 residues in the CDR3. DNA for the CDR3: TGTGCCAGCAGCCAAGCGCTAATAGGGACAGGGAGGGGATTTTTCTATGGCTACACCTTC. This codes for CASSQALIGTGRGFFYGYTF.

This sequence joins TRBV4-1 and TRBJ2-7; the D call may be TRBD1 or TRBD2 (6 bases each). In germline, CDR1 is MGHRA, CDR2 YSYEKL. With 0 bases removed from V and 3 bases from J, the gap between germline ends came to 18 bases. This CDR3 is 17 amino acids long. CDR3 protein: CASSQDGGGQLFYEQYF. CDR3 coding DNA: TGCGCCAGCAGCCAAGATGGGGGAGGACAGCTCTTCTACGAGCAGTACTTC.

The rearrangement uses TRBV10-3 and TRBJ1-5; a possible D gene is TRBD1 (6 bases). Germline V gene sequence: CDR1 ENHRY, CDR2 SYGVKD. This CDR3 spans 14 amino acids. V was pared by 2 bases and J by 2 bases, with 7 bases between. CDR3 in DNA: TGTGCCATCAGTGAGGCAGGGGGCAATCAGCCCCAGCATTTT. Amino acid sequence: CAISEAGGNQPQHF.

The chain couples TRBV7-6 to TRBJ2-1; 8 nucleotides align to TRBD2. The CDR3 contains 16 residues. J was trimmed by 3 bases and V by 6 bases; bases with no gene match: 10. The germline V gene encodes CDR1 SGHVS and CDR2 FNYEAQ. The CDR3, as DNA: TGTGCCAGCAGTCCAATTAGCGGGACCTTCTACAATGAGCAGTTCTTC. Translation: CASSPISGTFYNEQFF.

The chain joins TRBV30 to TRBJ2-1, with D tentatively TRBD1 or TRBD2 (5 bases each). CDR1 GTSNPN and CDR2 SVGIG come from the germline V gene (reference sequence). V was pared by 2 bases and J by 4 bases, with 18 bases between. The CDR3 has 16 residues. This chain's CDR3 is CAWSHPGPSGYNEQFF. CDR3 nucleotides: TGTGCCTGGAGTCACCCGGGGCCCTCGGGATACAATGAGCAGTTCTTC.

The chain couples TRBV7-9 to TRBJ2-1, with no clear D. The ends were cut back, 6 bases at V and 4 bases at J, with 13 bases in the middle. Germline assignment: CDR1 SEHNR and CDR2 FQNEAQ (reference sequence). The CDR3 is 14 amino acids. In DNA form, the CDR3 reads TGTGCCAGCAGGCATCCAGCAGCTTACAATGAGCAGTTCTTC. As protein: CASRHPAAYNEQFF. Using reference TRBV7-9 and TRBJ2-1 for the parts outside the CDR3, the full variable domain is DTGVSQNPRHKITKRGQNVTFRCDPISEHNRLYWYRQTLGQGPEFLTYFQNEAQLEKSRLLSDRFSAERPKGSFSTLEIQRTEQGDSAMYLCASRHPAAYNEQFFGPGTRLTVL.

The J gene is TRBJ1-2, the V gene TRBV27; TRBD1 matches 12 bases. Germline CDR1 reads MNHEY; CDR2 reads SMNVEV (reference sequence). The CDR3 consists of 15 residues. V dropped 5 bases and J dropped 3; count of bases not matched to a gene: 4. The CDR3 bases are TGTGCCAGCAGTAGAGGGACAGGGGGCGACTATGGCTACACCTTC. Translated, it gives CASSRGTGGDYGYTF.

The chain joins TRBV18 to TRBJ2-7; D tentatively reads TRBD1 or TRBD2 (5 bases each). Trimming cost V 4 bases and J 3 bases, with 22 bases left between them. The CDR3 is made up of 17 amino acids. Germline V gene sequence: CDR1 KGHSH, CDR2 LQKENI. In nucleotides, the CDR3 is TGTGCCAGCTCACAAAGAATCCGGGACCGAAGATTCTACGAGCAGTACTTC. It codes for CASSQRIRDRRFYEQYF.

This clone was seen only once. The chain carries TRBV4-1 and TRBJ2-7; D not resolved. From germline, CDR1 is MGHRA and CDR2 YSYEKL. Trimming pared 0 bases from V and 3 bases from J, leaving 6 bases between. The CDR3 is 13 amino acids. CDR3 DNA sequence: TGCGCCAGCAGCCAAGATCAAGACTACGAGCAGTACTTC. Protein: CASSQDQDYEQYF.

This clone is a singleton in its sample. This chain joins TRBV29-1 and TRBJ2-3; 7 nucleotides agree with TRBD1. The V and J ends lost 7 bases and 1 base, in that order; junction bases with no gene match: 8. Germline V gives CDR1 SQVTM, CDR2 ANQGSEA. The CDR3 runs 14 residues. The CDR3 region has the DNA TGCAGCGGAACAGGGGATGCCGGCACAGATACGCAGTATTTT. It codes for CSGTGDAGTDTQYF.

The V gene is TRBV6-1, the J gene TRBJ1-6, with 7 bases matching TRBD1. V gave up 2 bases and J gave up 9 bases; unmatched junction bases: 10. CDR3 size: 16 residues. CDR1 MNHNS and CDR2 SASEGT come from the germline V gene. The CDR3: CASSETGQADFSPLHF. The CDR3 region has the DNA TGTGCCAGCAGTGAAACCGGACAGGCCGACTTTTCACCCCTCCACTTT.

This clone was seen just once. V is TRBV19 and J is TRBJ2-7; a weak D match, TRBD2 (5 bases). Germline loops: CDR1 LNHDA, CDR2 SQIVND (reference sequence). The CDR3 is 15 amino acids. The V end lost 4 bases, the J end lost 0 bases, and 13 bases lay between the germline ends. The CDR3 nucleotides are TGTGCCAGTAGTACTTCGTCGGGGAGCTCCTACGAGCAGTACTTC. The encoded protein is CASSTSSGSSYEQYF.

This clone showed up just once. This rearrangement joins TRBV6-5 to TRBJ1-5, with unresolved D. Trimming removed 0 bases from V and 4 bases from J, with 10 bases in between. Germline-derived CDR1 and CDR2 are MNHEY and SVGAGI. This CDR3 region has 15 residues. The CDR3 spells CASSYSHSGNQPQHF. CDR3 bases: TGTGCCAGCAGTTACTCACATAGCGGGAATCAGCCCCAGCATTTT.

The V call is TRBV28, the J call TRBJ1-5; possible D gene TRBD1, 6 bases. The germline CDR1 and CDR2 sequences are MDHEN and SYDVKM. Trimming stripped 3 bases from V and 1 base from J, with 10 bases between. The CDR3 sequence is 15 residues long. The CDR3: CASSLSGTSNQPQHF. The CDR3 coding sequence is TGTGCCAGCAGTTTGTCAGGGACAAGCAATCAGCCCCAGCATTTT.

This clone was detected once. The chain is built from TRBV5-1 and TRBJ1-1; D unresolved. Germline lookup yields CDR1 SGHRS and CDR2 YFSETQ. With 4 bases removed from V and 6 bases from J, the gap between germline ends came to 13 bases. The CDR3 length is 13 residues. The CDR3 DNA sequence: TGCGCCAGCAGCGCGGACTCTACGTCTGAAGCTTTCTTT. Translated: CASSADSTSEAFF.

V gene TRBV2 combines with J gene TRBJ1-5, with D unresolved. This CDR3 is 14 amino acids long. Germline values: CDR1 SNHLY, CDR2 FYNNEI. Trimming took 6 bases from V and 0 from J, leaving 9 bases between them. CDR3 region: CASRYSYSNQPQHF. The CDR3 DNA sequence: TGTGCCAGCAGGTACAGTTATAGCAATCAGCCCCAGCATTTT.

The gene calls are TRBV28 and TRBJ1-5; perhaps TRBD1 as D (5 bases). The ends were cut back, 6 bases at V and 0 bases at J, with 9 bases in the middle. CDR3 length equals 14 residues. In germline, CDR1 is MDHEN, CDR2 SYDVKM. CDR3 DNA sequence: TGTGCCAGCAGGGGACGTTATAGCAATCAGCCCCAGCATTTT. Its protein is CASRGRYSNQPQHF.

The chain carries TRBV7-9 and TRBJ2-1, with TRBD2 matching 7 bases. V shed 4 bases, J shed 9 bases, and the junction held 9 bases outside the gene matches. The CDR3 consists of 14 residues. The V gene's germline CDR1 is SEHNR and CDR2 FQNEAQ (reference sequence). The CDR3 here is CASSSTAGVGEQFF. DNA of the CDR3: TGTGCCAGCAGCTCGACTGCGGGAGTTGGTGAGCAGTTCTTC.

The rearrangement joins TRBV30 to TRBJ1-4; TRBD1 might be the D (5 bases). CDR3 length: 17 amino acids. Germline CDR1 and CDR2: GTSNPN and SVGIG (reference sequence). Trimming shortened V by 0 bases and J by 5 bases, and 19 bases separated the two germline ends. The CDR3 region is CAWSVPVLVRENEKLFF. The DNA of the CDR3 is TGTGCCTGGAGTGTACCCGTGTTGGTCAGGGAGAATGAAAAACTGTTTTTT. The entire variable domain, with the rest obtained from reference TRBV30 and TRBJ1-4, is as follows: SQTIHQWPATLVQPVGSPLSLECTVEGTSNPNLYWYRQAAGRGLQLLFYSVGIGQISSEVPQNLSASRPQDRQFILSSKKLLLSDSGFYLCAWSVPVLVRENEKLFFGSGTQLSVL.

J is TRBJ2-3 and V is TRBV4-1; D may be TRBD1 or TRBD2 (5 bases each). The CDR3 sequence is 16 residues long. V was trimmed by 4 bases and J by 0 bases, leaving 14 bases between them. Germline CDR1 is MGHRA and CDR2 is YSYEKL. The CDR3 sequence is CASSPGPGRSTDTQYF. The CDR3 DNA reads TGCGCCAGCAGCCCCGGACCGGGACGGAGCACAGATACGCAGTATTTT.

This clone was observed a handful of times. The rearrangement joins TRBV28 to TRBJ2-5; 8 bases map to TRBD2. CDR3 length equals 16 residues. Germline V gene lookup returns CDR1 MDHEN and CDR2 SYDVKM. The V and J ends lost 4 bases and 5 bases, in that order; junction bases with no gene match: 12. Written as DNA, the CDR3 is TGTGCCAGCAGTTCCCTTACGGGAGGGCCTGGGGAGACCCAGTACTTC. It is translated as CASSSLTGGPGETQYF.

The chain carries TRBV27 and TRBJ2-1; no clear D gene. Germline CDR1 MNHEY, CDR2 SMNVEV (reference sequence). CDR3 length: 17 amino acids. V dropped 6 bases and J dropped 4 bases, with 22 bases sitting between them. The CDR3 coding sequence is TGTGCCAGCAGCTTTCGGAGTAGTCAGCAAGGGTACAATGAGCAGTTCTTC. Translating it yields CASSFRSSQQGYNEQFF.

The genes are TRBV27 and TRBJ2-1; no definite D call. CDR1 is MNHEY, CDR2 SMNVEV, per germline (reference sequence). The V and J ends lost 2 bases and 3 bases respectively, with 17 bases between them. This CDR3 is 17 amino acids long. CDR3 bases: TGTGCCAGCAGTTTAGCCTGGGGATTCGAGGTCTACAATGAGCAGTTCTTC. It encodes CASSLAWGFEVYNEQFF.

DNA of the CDR3: TGTGCCAGCCGTCCCCATCCCAATCAGCCCCAGCATTTT. Protein: CASRPHPNQPQHF. The chain employs TRBV6-5 and TRBJ1-5; D is undetermined. CDR3 size: 13 residues. V lost 8 bases to trimming and J lost 3 bases, with 11 bases between them. Germline V gene lookup returns CDR1 MNHEY and CDR2 SVGAGI.

The CDR3, as DNA: TGTGCCACCAGTGCGCAGGGGCGGAACACTGAAGCTTTCTTT. Protein: CATSAQGRNTEAFF. The J gene is TRBJ1-1, the V gene TRBV24-1; D is perhaps TRBD1 (6 bases). The CDR3 runs 14 residues. CDR1 is KGHDR, CDR2 SFDVKD, per germline. V was shortened by 5 bases and J by 1 base, with 10 bases between the two germline ends.

The rearrangement links TRBV3-1 (or the pseudogene TRBV3-2) to TRBJ1-1, with a weak D call TRBD1 (5 bases). Germline-derived CDR1 and CDR2 are LGHDT and YNNKEL (reference sequence). V was trimmed by 5 bases and J by 5 bases, leaving 9 bases between them. The CDR3 is 12 amino acids. Written as DNA, the CDR3 is TGTGCCAGCAGCTATCGGGGGACTGAAGCTTTCTTT. This encodes CASSYRGTEAFF.

V usage is TRBV5-1 and J usage is TRBJ2-2; a possible D gene is TRBD2 (6 bases). V lost 0 bases and J 4 bases, leaving 13 bases between the germline ends. CDR3 length equals 16 residues. In germline, CDR1 is SGHRS, CDR2 YFSETQ. The CDR3 here is CASSLAAGTVTGELFF. The CDR3 DNA reads as TGCGCCAGCAGCTTGGCCGCGGGGACCGTCACCGGGGAGCTGTTTTTT.

In the case of this clone: Other DNA sequences from this sample encode an identical CDR3 as well. This chain uses TRBV5-1 with TRBJ1-4, with D possibly TRBD1 on 5 matching bases. The V gene lost 0 bases and the J gene lost 5 bases, with 11 bases spanning the gap. Germline CDR1 and CDR2: SGHRS and YFSETQ. This CDR3 has 15 amino acids. Here the CDR3 DNA reads TGCGCCAGCAGCTTGGAGGGGACCGGGAATGAAAAACTGTTTTTT. Its protein is CASSLEGTGNEKLFF.

V is TRBV6-2 or TRBV6-3 and J is TRBJ1-6; D gene uncertain. Germline V gives CDR1 MNHEY, CDR2 SVGEGT. The V end lost 0 bases, the J end lost 4 bases, and 10 bases lay between the germline ends. The CDR3 runs to 16 residues. This CDR3 reads CASSYSSARYNSPLHF. The CDR3 nucleotides are TGTGCCAGCAGTTACTCCTCCGCGAGATATAATTCACCCCTCCACTTT.